Listed here are 14 T cell receptor beta chains from one sample, sequenced in a study of regulatory T cells in long-lasting Graves disease. The time point here: newly diagnosed GD, antithyroid drugs for less than 3 months. PBMC RNA served as the TCR library source. HTBI primers from iRepertoire and Arm-PCR of CDR3 regions yielded the TCR beta libraries. MiXCR, applied by TCRdb to the multiplex PCR reads, yields one record per CDR3 protein. The table shows roughly 420,000 distinct CDR3 sequences, with 14% occurring only once. These data were also filed under a second study, of T cells in Graves' hyperthyroidism and ophthalmopathy.

Sequencing used peripheral blood mononuclear cells (PBMCs), obtained at new diagnosis, from a patient treated with antithyroid drugs. All receptors come from a woman between 50 and 59 years old with Graves disease.

For this clonotype: This may be a read error, as it is one base from a much larger clone. The chain recombines TRBV6-6 with TRBJ1-5, with TRBD1 as a possible D gene (6 bases). The germline V gene encodes CDR1 MNHNY and CDR2 SVGAGI (reference sequence). The CDR3 consists of 16 residues. DNA of the CDR3: TGTACCAGCAGTTACTCGGATGTACAGGGAGCGCGGCCCCAGCATTTT. It translates to CTSSYSDVQGARPQHF.

This clonotype was recorded many times. The genes are TRBV28 and TRBJ2-3; D gene unclear. The germline gives CDR1 MDHEN, CDR2 SYDVKM. The CDR3 is 16 residues long. V was clipped by 6 bases and J by 1 base, with 17 bases between them. The CDR3 loop is CASSPTGAGGTDTQYF. DNA for the CDR3: TGTGCCAGCAGCCCCACCGGTGCTGGCGGCACAGATACGCAGTATTTT.

The chain uses TRBV4-1 and TRBJ2-1, with D hard to call. The germline V gene encodes CDR1 MGHRA and CDR2 YSYEKL. The CDR3 is 16 amino acids. Trimming cost V 6 bases and J 5 bases, with 20 bases left between them. This chain's CDR3 is CASSPTVSGRHNEQFF. CDR3 bases: TGCGCCAGCAGTCCCACGGTCTCCGGAAGGCACAATGAGCAGTTCTTC.

V gene TRBV6-9 combines with J gene TRBJ1-5; D may be TRBD1 (5 bases). CDR1 MNHGY and CDR2 SVAAGI come from the germline V gene. V was shortened by 3 bases and J by 3 bases, with 15 bases between the two germline ends. The CDR3 covers 16 residues. CDR3 sequence reads: CASSYDGTILNQPQHF. Here the CDR3 DNA reads TGTGCCAGCAGTTACGACGGGACCATTCTCAATCAGCCCCAGCATTTT.

This clonotype has only a few counts. The chain links TRBV30 to TRBJ2-5, with no clear D. The CDR3 runs to 12 residues. The germline CDR1 and CDR2 sequences are GTSNPN and SVGIG (reference sequence). Trimming cost V 0 bases and J 5 bases, with 7 bases left between them. CDR3 nucleotides: TGTGCCTGGAGTGTAACTTCGGAGACCCAGTACTTC. This gives the protein CAWSVTSETQYF.

This clonotype was found a few times. This chain links TRBV9 with TRBJ2-1, with 7 bases that match TRBD2. This CDR3 has 13 residues. Germline values: CDR1 SGDLS, CDR2 YYNGEE. V shed 0 bases, J shed 8 bases, and the junction held 2 bases outside the gene matches. CDR3 protein: CASSVGLADEQFF. The CDR3, as DNA: TGTGCCAGCAGCGTAGGGCTAGCGGATGAGCAGTTCTTC.

The sample holds a few counts of this clonotype. CDR3 DNA sequence: TGTGCCAGCAGTCAAGGGACAGGGTTCACCGGGGAGCTGTTTTTT. It is translated as CASSQGTGFTGELFF. This chain connects TRBV6-1 to TRBJ2-2; 9 positions match TRBD1. The CDR3 is 15 residues long. Unmatched junction bases numbered 5, after V lost 5 bases and J lost 4 bases. Germline V CDR1 and CDR2: MNHNS, SASEGT.

This clonotype was counted many times. The chain links TRBV28 to TRBJ2-1; the D gene is possibly TRBD2 (6 bases). V lost 9 bases, J lost 2 bases, and 17 bases lay in between. Germline V gene lookup returns CDR1 MDHEN and CDR2 SYDVKM. The CDR3 covers 15 residues. CDR3 amino acids: CASHGAGLTYNEQFF. The CDR3 coding sequence is TGTGCCAGTCATGGGGCGGGACTCACCTACAATGAGCAGTTCTTC.

The chain has TRBV12-3 or TRBV12-4 and TRBJ2-1; D not resolved. The length of the CDR3 is 15 residues. Trimming stripped 4 bases from V and 0 bases from J, with 10 bases between. The DNA of the CDR3 is TGTGCCAGCAGTTATATTGCCCACTCCTACAATGAGCAGTTCTTC. Its translation: CASSYIAHSYNEQFF.

This clonotype was observed at least ten times. This chain connects TRBV3-1 to TRBJ2-1; TRBD2 agrees at 7 bases. Germline assignment: CDR1 LGHDT and CDR2 YNNKEL (reference sequence). Trimming cost V 0 bases and J 4 bases; bases outside gene matches: 3. This CDR3 comprises 15 residues. The CDR3 loop reads CASSQEGLPYNEQFF. The CDR3 coding sequence is TGTGCCAGCAGCCAAGAGGGACTACCTTACAATGAGCAGTTCTTC.

The sample holds a few counts of this clonotype. The gene calls are TRBV30 and TRBJ2-1; 13 nucleotides line up with TRBD2. J was trimmed by 5 bases and V by 7 bases; bases with no gene match: 8. Germline V gives CDR1 GTSNPN, CDR2 SVGIG (reference sequence). The CDR3 spans 15 residues. CDR3 in amino acids: CASRGTSGKDNEQFF. For the CDR3, the DNA is TGTGCCTCCCGGGGGACTAGCGGGAAAGACAATGAGCAGTTCTTC.

This clonotype was seen ten or more times. V gene TRBV20-1 combines with J gene TRBJ2-3; D tentatively reads TRBD1 or TRBD2 (5 bases each). Germline V gene lookup returns CDR1 DFQATT and CDR2 SNEGSKA (reference sequence). The CDR3 covers 14 residues. The germline V and J ends were trimmed by 2 bases and 1 base, with 10 bases remaining between them. The CDR3 loop reads CSARWGIGTDTQYF. CDR3 coding DNA: TGCAGTGCTAGATGGGGGATTGGCACAGATACGCAGTATTTT.

The table lists this clonotype with many counts. The chain has TRBV28 and TRBJ2-7; 7 bases line up with TRBD1. This CDR3 is 15 amino acids long. Looked up from germline, CDR1 is MDHEN and CDR2 is SYDVKM. The V and J ends lost 6 bases and 1 base, in that order; junction bases with no gene match: 9. The CDR3 reads CASRDVDRVSYEQYF. CDR3 coding DNA: TGTGCCAGCAGAGACGTTGACAGGGTATCCTACGAGCAGTACTTC. Full variable domain (remainder filled in from reference TRBV28 and TRBJ2-7): DVKVTQSSRYLVKRTGEKVFLECVQDMDHENMFWYRQDPGLGLRLIYFSYDVKMKEKGDIPEGYSVSREKKERFSLILESASTNQTSMYLCASRDVDRVSYEQYFGPGTRLTVT.

This clonotype was found many times. V and J are TRBV11-2 and TRBJ2-7; 7 bases line up with TRBD1. This CDR3 region has 20 residues. The junction had 18 bases not matched to a gene; V was cut back by 1 base and J by 0 bases. The V gene's germline CDR1 is SGHAT and CDR2 FQNNGV. CDR3 region: CASSLVGVSSGQLISYEQYF. The CDR3 DNA is TGTGCCAGCAGCTTAGTTGGTGTCTCTTCGGGACAGTTGATCTCCTACGAGCAGTACTTC. The complete variable domain, with remaining parts taken from reference TRBV11-2 and TRBJ2-7, reads EAGVAQSPRYKIIEKRQSVAFWCNPISGHATLYWYQQILGQGPKLLIQFQNNGVVDDSQLPKDRFSAERLKGVDSTLKIQPAKLEDSAVYLCASSLVGVSSGQLISYEQYFGPGTRLTVT.